This TCR beta chain emerged from a study of somatic mutations in cytotoxic T cells in rheumatoid arthritis. Study summary: There were some V beta antibody-stained T-cell populations flow-sorted at nearly 100% purity, and these included V beta1+ cells sequenced for TCRB. Findings and caveats of the study: Measurement of CD8+ T-cell clonality revealed no significant difference between rheumatoid arthritis patients and age-matched healthy controls. The largest CD8+ clone made up over 20% of CD8+ cells in about an eighth of the roughly 60 patients.

Flow cytometry served to check the purity of CD4+ and CD8+ cells, which were isolated by positive magnetic bead selection. As concerns this clone: What it recognizes is unknown.

Germline CDR1 is LNHNV and CDR2 is YYDKDF (reference sequence). The CDR3 sequence is 14 residues long. V was clipped by 0 bases and J by 8 bases; unmatched bases: 3. Here immunoSEQ multiplex PCR was the method, and the copy in TCRdb shows in-frame clones only, minus some. The sample holds 15,000 to 20,000 clones, around 80% seen once. Sequences were obtained from CD8+ T cells sorted from blood. The gene calls are TRBV15 and TRBJ1-4; 7 nucleotides agree with TRBD1. The receptor's source is an adult with rheumatoid arthritis. The CDR3 spells CATSRERGQEKLFF. CDR3 in DNA: TGTGCCACCAGCAGAGAAAGGGGACAGGAAAAACTGTTTTTT.